This TCR beta chain was obtained from a study of cytomegalovirus exposure and HLA in healthy donors. The CDR3 extends over 12 amino acids. V lost 9 bases and J 0 bases, leaving 9 bases between the germline ends. Germline values: CDR1 MNHEY, CDR2 SMNVEV (reference sequence). General study points: HLA alleles were associated with roughly 15,000 TCR beta sequences in a later analysis at 0.05 false discovery rate. Cytomegalovirus association was assigned to approximately 180 TCR beta chains.

The PCR used 60 Vbeta and 13 Jbeta primers. Clones were read by immunoSEQ multiplex PCR, and TCRdb kept only the in-frame ones, dropping some. Of around 130,000 clones in the sample, about 86% were seen once. Of note for this clone: Its matching antigen is unknown.

This chain joins TRBV27 and TRBJ2-7; D unclear. The sequence was obtained from a middle-aged woman in good health and CMV-seronegative. What was sequenced was PBMCs. The CDR3 nucleotides read TGTGCCAGTGCCGTGAGCTCCTACGAGCAGTACTTC. It translates to CASAVSSYEQYF.